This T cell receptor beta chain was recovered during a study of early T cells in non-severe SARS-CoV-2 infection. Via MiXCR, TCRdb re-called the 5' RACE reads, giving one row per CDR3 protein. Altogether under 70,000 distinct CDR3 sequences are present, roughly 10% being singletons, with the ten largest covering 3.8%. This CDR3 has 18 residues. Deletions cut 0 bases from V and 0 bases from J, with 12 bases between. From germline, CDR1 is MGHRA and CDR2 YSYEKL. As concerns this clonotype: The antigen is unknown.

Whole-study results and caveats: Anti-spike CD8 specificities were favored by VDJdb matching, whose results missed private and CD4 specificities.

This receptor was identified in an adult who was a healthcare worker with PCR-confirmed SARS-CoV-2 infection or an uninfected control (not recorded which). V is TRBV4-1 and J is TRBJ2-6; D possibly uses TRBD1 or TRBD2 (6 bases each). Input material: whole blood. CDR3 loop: CASSQDRGQSSGANVLTF. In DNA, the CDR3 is TGCGCCAGCAGCCAAGATCGGGGGCAGTCCTCTGGGGCCAACGTCCTGACTTTC.